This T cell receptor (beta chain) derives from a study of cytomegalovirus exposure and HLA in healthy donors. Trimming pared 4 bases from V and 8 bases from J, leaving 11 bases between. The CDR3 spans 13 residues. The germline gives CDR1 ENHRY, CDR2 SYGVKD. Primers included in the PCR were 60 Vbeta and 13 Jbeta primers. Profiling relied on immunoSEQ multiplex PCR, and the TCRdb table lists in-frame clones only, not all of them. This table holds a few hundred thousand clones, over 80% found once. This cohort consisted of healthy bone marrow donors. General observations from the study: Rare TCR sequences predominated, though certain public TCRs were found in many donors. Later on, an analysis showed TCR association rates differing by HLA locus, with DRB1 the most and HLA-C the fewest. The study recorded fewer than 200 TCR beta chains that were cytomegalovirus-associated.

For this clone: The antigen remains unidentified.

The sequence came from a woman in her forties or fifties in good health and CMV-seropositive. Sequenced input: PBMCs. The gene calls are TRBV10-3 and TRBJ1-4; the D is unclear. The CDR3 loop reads CAISAREGEKLFF. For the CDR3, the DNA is TGTGCCATCAGTGCTAGGGAGGGAGAAAAACTGTTTTTT.